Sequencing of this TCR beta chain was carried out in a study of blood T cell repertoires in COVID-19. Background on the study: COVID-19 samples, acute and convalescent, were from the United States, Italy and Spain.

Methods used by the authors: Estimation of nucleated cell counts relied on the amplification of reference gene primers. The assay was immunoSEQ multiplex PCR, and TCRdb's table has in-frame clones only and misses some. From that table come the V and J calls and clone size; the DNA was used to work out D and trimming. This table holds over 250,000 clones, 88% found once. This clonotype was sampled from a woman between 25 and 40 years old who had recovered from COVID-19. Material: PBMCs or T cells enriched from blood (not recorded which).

Here the CDR3 reads CASSLRGTVSDTQYF. In DNA, the CDR3 is TGCGCCAGCAGCTTGAGGGGGACCGTTTCAGATACGCAGTATTTT. The V call is TRBV5-1, the J call TRBJ2-3, with D possibly TRBD1 on 6 matching bases. Deletions cut 1 base from V and 4 bases from J, with 13 bases between. The CDR3 length is 15 residues. The germline gives CDR1 SGHRS, CDR2 YFSETQ. Drawing the rest from reference TRBV5-1 and TRBJ2-3, the complete variable domain is KAGVTQTPRYLIKTRGQQVTLSCSPISGHRSVSWYQQTPGQGLQFLFEYFSETQRNKGNFPGRFSGRQFSNSRSEMNVSTLELGDSALYLCASSLRGTVSDTQYFGPGTRLTVL.